These 9 T cell receptor beta chains originate from one sample sequenced in a study of cytomegalovirus exposure and HLA in healthy donors (dated by TCRdb to the late 2010s). Libraries were constructed by the immunoSEQ multiplex PCR assay. TCRdb took over this immuneACCESS table, retaining in-frame rearrangements with V and J assigned. Such tables are incomplete; in checked studies, under half of the missing clones stem from an unresolved V gene, and the remainder is unexplained. Within this sample are some 140,000 clones, with roughly four fifths of them counted one time only. The ten largest clones capture 25% to 30% of the sample. Sequencing used PBMCs. Receptor source: a man aged 30 to 45 in good health and CMV-seropositive.

This clone has a handful of counts. The rearrangement uses TRBV7-9 and TRBJ2-7, with 7 bases identical to TRBD1. The J segment lost 2 bases and the V segment lost 4 bases, leaving 2 bases of the junction unmatched. The germline V gene has CDR1 SEHNR and CDR2 FQNEAQ (reference sequence). CDR3 length equals 13 residues. The DNA for the CDR3 is TGTGCCAGCAGCTGGGGGACAGCCTACGAGCAGTACTTC. Translated: CASSWGTAYEQYF.

The chain joins TRBV4-1 to TRBJ1-1, with TRBD1 matching 7 bases. Losses at the gene ends were 4 bases for V and 11 bases for J; bases not matched to a gene: 13. Germline V gives CDR1 MGHRA, CDR2 YSYEKL. CDR3 length: 14 amino acids. CDR3 sequence reads: CASSLGQAPLAAFF. Written as DNA, the CDR3 is TGCGCCAGCAGCCTAGGACAGGCCCCACTTGCCGCTTTCTTT.

The chain recombines TRBV25-1 with TRBJ1-1, with TRBD1 matching over 7 bases. After removal of 3 bases from V and 1 base from J, the junction contained 8 bases not matched to a gene. CDR1 is MGHDK, CDR2 SYGVNS, per germline. This CDR3 region has 16 residues. The CDR3 loop reads CASSERTGVGNTEAFF. CDR3 DNA sequence: TGTGCCAGCAGTGAGCGAACAGGGGTTGGGAACACTGAAGCTTTCTTT. Variable domain in full (rest from reference TRBV25-1 and TRBJ1-1): EADIYQTPRYLVIGTGKKITLECSQTMGHDKMYWYQQDPGMELHLIHYSYGVNSTEKGDLSSESTVSRIRTEHFPLTLESARPSHTSQYLCASSERTGVGNTEAFFGQGTRLTVV.

The rearrangement uses TRBV2 and TRBJ1-1; the D is unclear. The CDR3 has 13 residues. V dropped 6 bases and J dropped 4 bases, with 12 bases sitting between them. The germline V gene encodes CDR1 SNHLY and CDR2 FYNNEI. CDR3 DNA: TGTGCCAGCAGCTGGAAACGGGGCACTGAAGCTTTCTTT. Its translation is CASSWKRGTEAFF.

This clone was seen a handful of times. The V and J genes are TRBV5-4 and TRBJ2-1, with TRBD1 matching over 7 bases. The CDR3 spans 12 residues. Germline V CDR1 and CDR2: SGHNT, YYREEE (reference sequence). With V trimmed by 3 bases and J by 9 bases, 3 bases remained unmatched. The CDR3 is CASSSTGPEQFF. The CDR3 DNA reads TGTGCCAGCAGCTCGACAGGGCCTGAGCAGTTCTTC.

This chain links TRBV9 with TRBJ2-7; 9 bases align to TRBD1. Trimming removed 3 bases from V and 2 bases from J; junction bases left unmatched: 6. Germline lookup yields CDR1 SGDLS and CDR2 YYNGEE. The CDR3 is 15 residues long. In DNA form, the CDR3 reads TGTGCCAGCAGCGCCCTGGGACAGGGACCCTACGAGCAGTACTTC. Translation gives CASSALGQGPYEQYF. Based on the CDR3 plus reference TRBV9 and TRBJ2-7, the full variable domain is DSGVTQTPKHLITATGQRVTLRCSPRSGDLSVYWYQQSLDQGLQFLIQYYNGEERAKGNILERFSAQQFPDLHSELNLSSLELGDSALYFCASSALGQGPYEQYFGPGTRLTVT.

The chain uses TRBV2 and TRBJ1-2; D possibly corresponds to TRBD1 (6 bases). This CDR3 is built from 12 residues. V lost 4 bases and J 8 bases, leaving 11 bases between the germline ends. Germline V gene lookup returns CDR1 SNHLY and CDR2 FYNNEI. Here the CDR3 reads CASSVTGSGYTF. In nucleotides, the CDR3 is TGTGCCAGCAGTGTTACAGGGTCCGGCTACACCTTC.

This sequence joins TRBV6-4 and TRBJ2-7; 9 bases line up with TRBD1. This CDR3 region has 18 residues. Losses at the gene ends were 6 bases for V and 6 bases for J; bases not matched to a gene: 21. Germline CDR1 and CDR2: MRHNA and SNTAGT. The CDR3 loop is CASRTPGTGKGARCEQYF. In DNA, the CDR3 is TGTGCCAGCAGAACCCCCGGGACAGGGAAGGGGGCACGGTGCGAGCAGTACTTC.

The chain couples TRBV5-6 to TRBJ2-2; 7 bases are shared with TRBD1. Trimming at V came to 1 base and at J to 1 base, leaving 4 bases not matched to a gene. Germline loops: CDR1 SGHDT, CDR2 YYEEEE. This CDR3 has 16 residues. CDR3 loop: CASSLFGQVNTGELFF. The CDR3 DNA reads TGTGCCAGCAGCTTGTTCGGACAGGTGAACACCGGGGAGCTGTTTTTT.